These 30 T cell receptor beta chains originate from one sample sequenced in a study of blood T cell repertoires in COVID-19 (dated by TCRdb to 2019 to 2021). Library creation used the immunoSEQ multiplex PCR assay. Imported from immuneACCESS, the table was reduced by TCRdb to in-frame sequences with V and J called. These copies leave out some clones; in studies compared against another copy, an unresolved V gene accounts for under half, and the cause of the remainder is not known. The sample records 200,000 or so clones, around nine tenths of which are singletons. 15% to 20% of the sample goes to the ten largest clones. Sequencing was done on a sample of peripheral blood. These receptors were taken from a man between 50 and 59 years old with COVID-19, enrolled during active disease.

The chain uses TRBV28 and TRBJ2-5; possible D gene TRBD2, 6 bases. Germline lookup yields CDR1 MDHEN and CDR2 SYDVKM. The ends were cut back, 2 bases at V and 4 bases at J, with 11 bases in the middle. This CDR3 contains 14 residues. The CDR3, as DNA: TGTGCCAGCAGTTTAGGACCGGAGGGAGAGACCCAGTACTTC. This encodes CASSLGPEGETQYF.

The chain uses TRBV9 and TRBJ1-3; TRBD1 matches 7 bases. The CDR3 is made up of 15 amino acids. V lost 3 bases to trimming and J lost 3 bases; unmatched junction nucleotides: 6. CDR1 and CDR2 from the germline V gene are SGDLS and YYNGEE. The CDR3 nucleotides are TGTGCCAGCAGCGCTACCGGGACAGTTGGAAACACCATATATTTT. It codes for CASSATGTVGNTIYF.

In its sample, this clone was seen once. The rearrangement joins TRBV11-2 to TRBJ2-2; perhaps TRBD1 as D (5 bases). Per germline, CDR1 SGHAT and CDR2 FQNNGV. The CDR3 loop spans 17 amino acids. V lost 0 bases to trimming and J lost 6 bases, with 17 bases between them. This chain's CDR3 is CASSLDRGLTVAGELFF. CDR3 DNA sequence: TGTGCCAGCAGCTTAGATAGGGGTCTAACCGTGGCCGGGGAGCTGTTTTTT.

The rearrangement links TRBV5-6 to TRBJ2-6, with 11 bases fitting TRBD1. Germline-derived CDR1 and CDR2 are SGHDT and YYEEEE. Trimming removed 4 bases from V and 5 bases from J; junction bases left unmatched: 8. The CDR3 is 17 amino acids. CDR3 loop: CASSLRTGGVRANVLTF. The CDR3, as DNA: TGTGCCAGCAGCCTCCGGACAGGGGGCGTCAGGGCCAACGTCCTGACTTTC.

The chain is built from TRBV6-6 and TRBJ2-2; D perhaps matches TRBD1 (6 bases). The germline V gene encodes CDR1 MNHNY and CDR2 SVGAGI (reference sequence). The CDR3 sequence is 14 residues long. The germline V and J ends were trimmed by 7 bases and 1 base, with 10 bases remaining between them. The CDR3 nucleotides are TGTGCCAGCACCAAGGACAGGAACACCGGGGAGCTGTTTTTT. Translated, it gives CASTKDRNTGELFF.

The chain carries TRBV9 and TRBJ1-4, with 7 bases lining up with TRBD1. The CDR3 is made up of 15 amino acids. Germline loops: CDR1 SGDLS, CDR2 YYNGEE. V dropped 1 base and J dropped 0; count of bases not matched to a gene: 0. As DNA, the CDR3 is TGTGCCAGCAGCGTACAGGGGGCAACTAATGAAAAACTGTTTTTT. Translating gives CASSVQGATNEKLFF.

CDR3 DNA sequence: TGTGCCACCAGTGACCCGACAGGGTCCGACACTGAAGCTTTCTTT. Its protein product is CATSDPTGSDTEAFF. The chain has TRBV24-1 and TRBJ1-1; 7 bases are a match to TRBD1. Unmatched junction bases numbered 7, after V lost 4 bases and J lost 3 bases. CDR1 and CDR2 (germline): KGHDR, SFDVKD. This CDR3 is 15 amino acids long.

The chain combines TRBV2 with TRBJ1-5, with TRBD1 matching over 7 bases. V lost 4 bases, J lost 6 bases, and 9 bases stayed unmatched. This CDR3 has 15 amino acids. Germline values: CDR1 SNHLY, CDR2 FYNNEI. CDR3 nucleotide sequence: TGTGCCAGCAGTGCGGGGACAGCGGCGGGTCAGCCCCAGCATTTT. As protein: CASSAGTAAGQPQHF. The full variable domain, rest sourced from reference TRBV2 and TRBJ1-5, is EPEVTQTPSHQVTQMGQEVILRCVPISNHLYFYWYRQILGQKVEFLVSFYNNEISEKSEIFDDQFSVERPDGSNFTLKIRSTKLEDSAMYFCASSAGTAAGQPQHFGDGTRLSIL.

V gene TRBV15 combines with J gene TRBJ1-1, with 7 bases that match TRBD1. The CDR3 is made up of 18 amino acids. The V segment lost 1 base and the J segment 3 bases; nucleotides outside the gene matches: 14. CDR1 and CDR2 (germline): LNHNV, YYDKDF (reference sequence). The CDR3 region has the DNA TGTGCCACCAGCAGAGGGGCCAACAGGGGAGTGTTGGACACTGAAGCTTTCTTT. Encoded protein: CATSRGANRGVLDTEAFF.

The rearrangement joins TRBV5-1 to TRBJ1-6, with 7 nucleotides matching TRBD1. Germline CDR1 and CDR2: SGHRS and YFSETQ. CDR3 length: 17 residues. V trimming: 1 base; J trimming: 9 bases; junction bases outside the gene matches: 13. CDR3 nucleotides: TGCGCCAGCAGCTTGACAGGGGAGACAGGTTCGGCTTCACCCCTCCACTTT. Translating gives CASSLTGETGSASPLHF.

The chain carries TRBV7-6 and TRBJ2-2; perhaps TRBD1 as D (5 bases). Germline assignment: CDR1 SGHVS and CDR2 FNYEAQ. Trimming removed 5 bases from V and 0 bases from J, with 7 bases in between. The CDR3 totals 14 residues. CDR3 loop: CASSLTANTGELFF. Written as DNA, the CDR3 is TGTGCCAGCAGCCTGACAGCGAACACCGGGGAGCTGTTTTTT.

This chain uses TRBV6-5 with TRBJ2-1; 8 bases are a match to TRBD1. The ends lost 6 bases at V and 0 bases at J; junction bases unmatched: 4. The CDR3 has 15 amino acids. Germline V gene sequence: CDR1 MNHEY, CDR2 SVGAGI. The CDR3: CASRFTGGSYNEQFF. The CDR3 DNA sequence: TGTGCCAGCAGATTTACAGGGGGCTCCTACAATGAGCAGTTCTTC.

This chain connects TRBV30 to TRBJ1-2; a possible D gene is TRBD1 (6 bases). The CDR3 spans 13 residues. Germline CDR1 and CDR2: GTSNPN and SVGIG (reference sequence). V shed 1 base and J shed 7 bases, with 13 bases lying between them. This CDR3 reads CAWSERGRSGYTF. In nucleotides, the CDR3 is TGTGCCTGGAGTGAGCGGGGGCGAAGTGGCTACACCTTC.

V gene TRBV2 combines with J gene TRBJ1-5; TRBD1 matches at 7 bases. The germline CDR1 and CDR2 sequences are SNHLY and FYNNEI. After removal of 7 bases from V and 6 bases from J, the junction contained 6 bases not matched to a gene. The CDR3 sequence is 13 residues long. The DNA for the CDR3 is TGTGCCAGCAACGGACAGGCTGGTCAGCCCCAGCATTTT. It codes for CASNGQAGQPQHF.

V usage is TRBV10-3 and J usage is TRBJ1-4, with 7 bases aligning to TRBD1. The CDR3 loop spans 16 amino acids. V lost 2 bases and J lost 7; bases outside the gene matches: 10. CDR1 and CDR2 from the germline V gene are ENHRY and SYGVKD. The CDR3 sequence: CAISEAGGSRGEKLFF. The CDR3 DNA reads as TGTGCCATCAGTGAGGCAGGGGGGTCGAGGGGTGAAAAACTGTTTTTT.

The V gene is TRBV18, the J gene TRBJ1-5; no clear D gene. V was shortened by 5 bases and J by 3 bases, with 8 bases between the two germline ends. CDR1 and CDR2 from the germline V gene are KGHSH and LQKENI. There are 13 residues in the CDR3. The DNA for the CDR3 is TGTGCCAGCTCATCGGAGAACAATCAGCCCCAGCATTTT. It yields the protein CASSSENNQPQHF.

The chain combines TRBV5-4 with TRBJ2-2, with TRBD2 identical over 12 bases. V was clipped by 3 bases and J by 7 bases; unmatched bases: 4. In germline, CDR1 is SGHNT, CDR2 YYREEE (reference sequence). The CDR3 is made up of 15 amino acids. The chain's CDR3 is CASSSRTSGDGELFF. CDR3 sequence (DNA): TGTGCCAGCAGCTCGAGGACTAGCGGGGACGGGGAGCTGTTTTTT.

The chain has TRBV4-1 and TRBJ1-2; 7 positions match TRBD1. Germline CDR1 is MGHRA and CDR2 is YSYEKL. This CDR3 is built from 16 residues. With V trimmed by 0 bases and J by 4 bases, 8 bases remained unmatched. The CDR3 sequence is CASSQERGGSIYGYTF. Written as DNA, the CDR3 is TGCGCCAGCAGCCAAGAACGAGGGGGCTCTATCTATGGCTACACCTTC.

This clone appeared once. The CDR3 nucleotides are TGTGCCAGCAGTTATCGGGTCAGGGGTAACTCCTACGAGCAGTACTTC. It yields the protein CASSYRVRGNSYEQYF. The chain joins TRBV6-2 or TRBV6-3 to TRBJ2-7; TRBD1 might be the D (6 bases). CDR1 is MNHEY and CDR2 is SVGEGT in the germline V gene. The germline V and J ends were trimmed by 3 bases and 0 bases, with 15 bases remaining between them. The CDR3 contains 16 residues.

V gene TRBV6-5 combines with J gene TRBJ2-7, with 8 positions matching TRBD1. V was clipped by 6 bases and J by 3 bases; unmatched bases: 10. Germline lookup yields CDR1 MNHEY and CDR2 SVGAGI. This CDR3 is built from 15 residues. The CDR3 DNA reads as TGTGCCAGCAGGACCTTTAGAACAGGGGGCTACGAGCAGTACTTC. Amino acids: CASRTFRTGGYEQYF.

CDR3 sequence (DNA): TGTGCTAGTGGTCCGGGGGAAAGGGAGACCCAGTACTTC. Residues: CASGPGERETQYF. The chain has TRBV12-5 and TRBJ2-5; D possibly corresponds to TRBD2 (6 bases). Trimming removed 5 bases from V and 5 bases from J, with 12 bases in between. The CDR3 totals 13 residues. Germline V CDR1 and CDR2: LGHNT, FRNRAP. The full variable domain, its missing parts supplied by reference TRBV12-5 and TRBJ2-5, is DARVTQTPRHKVTEMGQEVTMRCQPILGHNTVFWYRQTMMQGLELLAYFRNRAPLDDSGMPKDRFSAEMPDATLATLKIQPSEPRDSAVYFCASGPGERETQYFGPGTRLLVL.

The gene calls are TRBV13 and TRBJ1-5; D call uncertain. This CDR3 region has 17 residues. Trimming shortened V by 3 bases and J by 0 bases, and 15 bases separated the two germline ends. Germline CDR1 is PRHDT and CDR2 is FYEKMQ (reference sequence). This CDR3 is CASSFGEGLSSNQPQHF. The CDR3, as DNA: TGTGCCAGCAGCTTCGGGGAAGGACTGTCTAGCAATCAGCCCCAGCATTTT.

The chain joins TRBV7-2 to TRBJ2-2; tentative D call: TRBD2 (5 bases). Germline V CDR1 and CDR2: SGHTA, FQGNSA. V lost 5 bases and J lost 0, with 16 bases in between. There are 17 residues in the CDR3. The CDR3 bases are TGTGCCAGCAGCCGGACGGCGGGCAACGCGAACACCGGGGAGCTGTTTTTT. Translation gives CASSRTAGNANTGELFF.

V usage is TRBV7-8 and J usage is TRBJ2-5; D is unresolved. V was shortened by 4 bases and J by 5 bases, with 8 bases between the two germline ends. The CDR3 covers 12 residues. CDR1 is SGHVS, CDR2 FQNEAQ, per germline. CDR3 residues: CASSSAQETQYF. For the CDR3, the DNA is TGTGCCAGCAGCTCCGCACAGGAGACCCAGTACTTC.

The chain employs TRBV14 and TRBJ2-7; D ambiguous. There are 14 residues in the CDR3. Germline V lookup: CDR1 SGHDN, CDR2 FVKESK. Trimming pared 1 base from V and 3 bases from J, leaving 10 bases between. The CDR3, as DNA: TGTGCCAGCAGCCAAGCCGACACCTTCTACGAGCAGTACTTC. It yields the protein CASSQADTFYEQYF.

This clone was seen just once. The rearrangement joins TRBV5-4 to TRBJ2-3; tentative D call: TRBD1 (5 bases). The germline V gene has CDR1 SGHNT and CDR2 YYREEE (reference sequence). The CDR3 sequence is 14 residues long. The ends were cut back, 5 bases at V and 3 bases at J, with 13 bases in the middle. CDR3 coding DNA: TGTGCCAGCAGTGAAGGGGCTAGAACAGATACGCAGTATTTT. It encodes CASSEGARTDTQYF.

The rearrangement links TRBV5-1 to TRBJ2-7; 12 bases align to TRBD1. V lost 4 bases, J lost 6 bases, and 11 bases stayed unmatched. Germline CDR1 and CDR2: SGHRS and YFSETQ. CDR3 length equals 16 residues. The CDR3 DNA reads TGCGCCAGCAGCATGGGACAGGGGGCAATCCGAGCCGAGCAGTACTTC. Protein sequence: CASSMGQGAIRAEQYF.

The chain joins TRBV11-2 to TRBJ2-5, with 9 nucleotides matching TRBD2. The CDR3 covers 15 residues. CDR1 and CDR2 from the germline V gene are SGHAT and FQNNGV. V trimming: 5 bases; J trimming: 6 bases; junction bases outside the gene matches: 10. CDR3: CASSVTRTSAKTQYF. The CDR3 nucleotides read TGTGCCAGCAGCGTGACAAGGACTAGCGCAAAGACCCAGTACTTC.

The chain joins TRBV4-1 to TRBJ1-4, with TRBD1 matching 7 bases. The CDR3 consists of 16 residues. Germline trimming cut 0 bases from V and 7 bases from J; bases unmatched to any gene: 8. Per the germline V gene, CDR1 is MGHRA and CDR2 is YSYEKL. In nucleotides, the CDR3 is TGCGCCAGCAGCCAAGATCTCGGCAGGGGGATTGAAAAACTGTTTTTT. Its protein is CASSQDLGRGIEKLFF.

The J gene is TRBJ1-1, the V gene TRBV2, with TRBD1 matching over 7 bases. This CDR3 comprises 13 residues. V dropped 6 bases and J dropped 7; count of bases not matched to a gene: 8. Germline assignment: CDR1 SNHLY and CDR2 FYNNEI. The CDR3 here is CASSATGSLEAFF. The CDR3 DNA reads TGTGCCAGCAGCGCGACAGGGAGTCTTGAAGCTTTCTTT.